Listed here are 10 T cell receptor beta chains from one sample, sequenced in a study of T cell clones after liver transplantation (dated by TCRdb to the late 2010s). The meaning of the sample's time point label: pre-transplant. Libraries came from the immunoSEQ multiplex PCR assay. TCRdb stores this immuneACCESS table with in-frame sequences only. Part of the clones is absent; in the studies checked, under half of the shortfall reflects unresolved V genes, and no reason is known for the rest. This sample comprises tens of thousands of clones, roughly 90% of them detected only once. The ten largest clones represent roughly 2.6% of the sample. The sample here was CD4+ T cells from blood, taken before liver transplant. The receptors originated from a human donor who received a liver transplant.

The CDR3 spells CASSPSYGYTF. In nucleotides, the CDR3 is TGTGCCAGCAGTCCCTCTTATGGCTACACCTTC. This chain joins TRBV2 and TRBJ1-2; no clear D. The CDR3 is 11 amino acids. Per the germline V gene, CDR1 is SNHLY and CDR2 is FYNNEI. The ends were cut back, 5 bases at V and 5 bases at J, with 6 bases in the middle.

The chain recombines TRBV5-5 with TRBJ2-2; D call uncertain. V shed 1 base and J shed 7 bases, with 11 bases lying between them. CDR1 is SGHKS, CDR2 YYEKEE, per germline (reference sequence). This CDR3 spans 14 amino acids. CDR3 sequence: CASSLRVQHGELFF. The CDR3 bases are TGTGCCAGCAGCTTGAGGGTCCAGCACGGGGAGCTGTTTTTT.

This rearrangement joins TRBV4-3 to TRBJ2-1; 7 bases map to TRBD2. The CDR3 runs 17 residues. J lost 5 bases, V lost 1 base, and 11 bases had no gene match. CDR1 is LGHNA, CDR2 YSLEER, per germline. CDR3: CASSQAFNPGLHNEQFF. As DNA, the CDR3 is TGCGCCAGCAGCCAAGCCTTCAACCCGGGACTACACAATGAGCAGTTCTTC.

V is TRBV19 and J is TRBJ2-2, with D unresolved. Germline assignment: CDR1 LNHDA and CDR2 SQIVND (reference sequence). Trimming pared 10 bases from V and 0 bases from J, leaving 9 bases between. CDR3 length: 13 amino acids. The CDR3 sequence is CATEPTNTGELFF. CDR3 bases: TGTGCCACAGAACCGACGAACACCGGGGAGCTGTTTTTT.

The CDR3 coding sequence is TGTGCCAGCTCACCACAAGAGACCCACCTCGGAGGGTCTGAAGCTTTCTTT. Translation gives CASSPQETHLGGSEAFF. V and J are TRBV18 and TRBJ1-1; D unresolved. The CDR3 is made up of 17 amino acids. V lost 1 base and J 6 bases, leaving 21 bases between the germline ends. Germline lookup yields CDR1 KGHSH and CDR2 LQKENI.

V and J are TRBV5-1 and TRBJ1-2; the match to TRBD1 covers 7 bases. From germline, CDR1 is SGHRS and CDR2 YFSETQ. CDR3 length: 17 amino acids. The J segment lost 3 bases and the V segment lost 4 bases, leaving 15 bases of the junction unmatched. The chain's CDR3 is CASSVELQGGKDYGYTF. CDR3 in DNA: TGCGCCAGCAGCGTAGAGCTGCAGGGGGGAAAGGACTATGGCTACACCTTC. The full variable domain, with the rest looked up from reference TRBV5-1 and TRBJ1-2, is KAGVTQTPRYLIKTRGQQVTLSCSPISGHRSVSWYQQTPGQGLQFLFEYFSETQRNKGNFPGRFSGRQFSNSRSEMNVSTLELGDSALYLCASSVELQGGKDYGYTFGSGTRLTVV.

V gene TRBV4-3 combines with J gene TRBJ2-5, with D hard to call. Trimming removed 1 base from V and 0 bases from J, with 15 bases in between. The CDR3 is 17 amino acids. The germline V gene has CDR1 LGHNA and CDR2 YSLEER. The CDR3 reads CASSQGSSTPYQETQYF. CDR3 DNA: TGCGCCAGCAGCCAAGGGTCGTCCACTCCGTACCAAGAGACCCAGTACTTC.

The CDR3 DNA reads as TGTGCCAGCAGCGATGGGACAGTTAACACTGAAGCTTTCTTT. Its translation is CASSDGTVNTEAFF. The chain links TRBV5-8 to TRBJ1-1; 7 bases align to TRBD1. J lost 2 bases, V lost 4 bases, and 5 bases had no gene match. The V gene's germline CDR1 is SGHTS and CDR2 YDEGEE. The CDR3 contains 14 residues. Full variable domain (rest looked up from reference TRBV5-8 and TRBJ1-1): EAGVTQSPTHLIKTRGQQATLRCSPISGHTSVYWYQQALGLGLQFLLWYDEGEERNRGNFPPRFSGRQFPNYSSELNVNALELEDSALYLCASSDGTVNTEAFFGQGTRLTVV.

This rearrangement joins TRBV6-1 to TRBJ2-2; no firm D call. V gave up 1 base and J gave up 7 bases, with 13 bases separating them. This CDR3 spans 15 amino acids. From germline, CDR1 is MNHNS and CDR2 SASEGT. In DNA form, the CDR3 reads TGTGCCAGCAGTGAAGGTTGGGGTCTTGGCGGGGAGCTGTTTTTT. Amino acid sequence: CASSEGWGLGGELFF.

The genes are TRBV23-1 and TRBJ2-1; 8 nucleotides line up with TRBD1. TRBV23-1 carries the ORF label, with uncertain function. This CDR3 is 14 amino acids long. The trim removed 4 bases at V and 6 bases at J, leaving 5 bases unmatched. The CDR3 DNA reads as TGCGCCAGCAGTCGGCGGACAGGGCCCAATGAGCAGTTCTTC. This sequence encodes CASSRRTGPNEQFF.